A selection of T cell receptor beta chains follows, all from one sample in a study of blood T cell repertoires in COVID-19. The table came from immunoSEQ multiplex PCR; TCRdb's copy has only in-frame clones and leaves some out. The sample lists fewer than 600,000 clones; 75% to 90% were seen once. Sequenced: peripheral blood. These receptor sequences come from a man younger than 35 with COVID-19, enrolled during active disease. Each CDR3 is given with its conserved first and last residue. D genes are given only for firm matches. The size field is filled for only some rows; it gives once, few, many or a size class.

V gene,clone size,J gene,D gene,CDR3 protein,CDR3 DNA
TRBV10-2,few,TRBJ1-1,NA,CASSDRAMNTEAFF,TGCGCCAGCAGTGACAGGGCCATGAACACTGAAGCTTTCTTT
TRBV3-1/TRBV3-2,NA,TRBJ1-2,NA,CASSQGGLGTF,TGTGCCAGCAGCCAAGGAGGGCTCGGCACCTTC
TRBV5-1,NA,TRBJ1-2,NA,CASSLDSNNYGYTF,TGCGCCAGCAGCTTGGACAGTAATAACTATGGCTACACCTTC
TRBV7-9,few,TRBJ1-4,TRBD1,CASSVGGEKLFF,TGTGCCAGCAGCGTAGGGGGCGAAAAACTGTTTTTT
TRBV7-6,once,TRBJ2-5,TRBD1,CASSYRDRSPQETQYF,TGTGCCAGCAGCTACCGGGACAGGAGCCCCCAAGAGACCCAGTACTTC
TRBV5-6,NA,TRBJ2-7,TRBD1,CASSFNNRGYEQYF,TGTGCCAGCAGCTTCAACAACAGGGGTTACGAGCAGTACTTC
TRBV11-3,NA,TRBJ2-1,NA,CASSLVGGPYNEQFF,TGTGCCAGCAGCTTAGTGGGGGGTCCCTACAATGAGCAGTTCTTC
TRBV5-5,NA,TRBJ2-7,NA,CASSNGPRGEQYF,TGTGCCAGCAGCAACGGGCCCCGGGGCGAGCAGTACTTC
TRBV2,NA,TRBJ2-2,TRBD2,CATSTSGGAGTGELFF,TGTGCCACTTCTACCAGCGGGGGGGCAGGCACCGGGGAGCTGTTTTTT
TRBV2,many,TRBJ2-7,TRBD1,CASRSPGQGGNEQYF,TGTGCCAGCAGGTCTCCGGGACAGGGAGGGAACGAGCAGTACTTC
TRBV7-9,NA,TRBJ2-7,NA,CASSSGRGDYEQYF,TGTGCCAGCAGCTCTGGAAGGGGCGACTACGAGCAGTACTTC
TRBV3-1/TRBV3-2,NA,TRBJ1-4,NA,CASSQAPGRTNEKLFF,TGTGCCAGCAGCCAAGCTCCGGGGAGGACTAATGAAAAACTGTTTTTT
TRBV18,NA,TRBJ2-5,NA,CASSPYRAEEETQYF,TGTGCCAGCTCACCTTACAGGGCTGAGGAAGAGACCCAGTACTTC
TRBV3-1/TRBV3-2,NA,TRBJ2-3,NA,CASSQRAGLTDTQYF,TGTGCCAGCAGCCAGAGGGCGGGCCTCACAGATACGCAGTATTTT
TRBV19,NA,TRBJ1-5,NA,CASSLYSAGLIRNQPQHF,TGTGCCAGTAGCCTCTATAGTGCAGGATTAATTCGCAATCAGCCCCAGCATTTT
TRBV24-1,NA,TRBJ2-1,TRBD2,CATSKAGGFDEQFF,TGTGCCACCAGTAAAGCGGGAGGGTTCGATGAGCAGTTCTTC
TRBV7-8,NA,TRBJ1-6,NA,CASSLATGPLHF,TGTGCCAGCAGCTTAGCTACAGGTCCCCTCCACTTT
TRBV24-1,NA,TRBJ2-1,NA,CATSDTSLGANEQFF,TGTGCCACCAGTGATACCTCTCTAGGGGCCAATGAGCAGTTCTTC
TRBV7-9,NA,TRBJ1-4,NA,CASSSRGRNEKLFF,TGTGCCAGCAGCTCACGGGGGAGGAATGAAAAACTGTTTTTT
TRBV7-3,once,TRBJ1-2,TRBD1,CASSSRDRGGFRGGGYTF,TGTGCCAGCAGCTCCAGGGACAGGGGAGGTTTTAGAGGAGGTGGCTACACCTTC
TRBV6-5,once,TRBJ2-7,TRBD2,CASREGGLASEQYF,TGTGCCAGCAGGGAGGGGGGACTAGCATCCGAGCAGTACTTC
TRBV7-8,NA,TRBJ1-4,NA,CASSLEGTGEKLFF,TGTGCCAGCAGCTTAGAGGGAACGGGAGAAAAACTGTTTTTT
TRBV11-3,once,TRBJ1-4,NA,CASSPGVVNEKLFF,TGTGCCAGCAGCCCAGGGGTGGTGAATGAAAAACTGTTTTTT
TRBV5-3,NA,TRBJ1-1,NA,CARSNREIKVTEAFF,TGTGCCAGAAGCAACAGGGAGATCAAGGTCACTGAAGCTTTCTTT